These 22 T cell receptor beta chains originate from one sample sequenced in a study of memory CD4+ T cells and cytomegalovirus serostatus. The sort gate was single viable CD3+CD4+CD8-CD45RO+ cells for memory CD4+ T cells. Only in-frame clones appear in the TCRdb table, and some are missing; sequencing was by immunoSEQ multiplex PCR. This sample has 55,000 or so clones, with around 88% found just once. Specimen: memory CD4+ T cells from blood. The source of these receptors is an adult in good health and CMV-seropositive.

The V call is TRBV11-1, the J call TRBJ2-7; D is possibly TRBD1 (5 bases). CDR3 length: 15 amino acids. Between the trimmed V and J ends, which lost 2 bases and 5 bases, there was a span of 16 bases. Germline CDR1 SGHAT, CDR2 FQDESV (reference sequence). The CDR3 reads CASSLSQGPMDEQYF. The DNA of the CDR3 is TGTGCCAGCAGCTTATCTCAGGGCCCCATGGACGAGCAGTACTTC.

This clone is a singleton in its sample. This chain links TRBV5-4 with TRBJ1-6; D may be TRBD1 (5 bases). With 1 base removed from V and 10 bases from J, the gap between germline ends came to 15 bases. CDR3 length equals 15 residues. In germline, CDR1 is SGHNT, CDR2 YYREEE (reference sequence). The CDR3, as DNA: TGTGCCAGCAGCTTGCAGCAGGGTTCGGTCTCACCCCTCCACTTT. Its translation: CASSLQQGSVSPLHF.

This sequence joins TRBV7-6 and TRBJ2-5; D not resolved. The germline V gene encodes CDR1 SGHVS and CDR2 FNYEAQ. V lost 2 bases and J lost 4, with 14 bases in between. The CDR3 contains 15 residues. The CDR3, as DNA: TGTGCCAGCAGCTTATTCGGAGATTTTAGAGAGACCCAGTACTTC. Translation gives CASSLFGDFRETQYF.

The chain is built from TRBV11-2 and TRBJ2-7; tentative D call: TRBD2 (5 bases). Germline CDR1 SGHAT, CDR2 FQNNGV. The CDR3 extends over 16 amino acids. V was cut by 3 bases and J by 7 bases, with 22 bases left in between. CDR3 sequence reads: CASSFRNGVILREQYF. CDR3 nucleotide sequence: TGTGCCAGCAGCTTTAGAAACGGGGTCATCCTTCGGGAGCAGTACTTC.

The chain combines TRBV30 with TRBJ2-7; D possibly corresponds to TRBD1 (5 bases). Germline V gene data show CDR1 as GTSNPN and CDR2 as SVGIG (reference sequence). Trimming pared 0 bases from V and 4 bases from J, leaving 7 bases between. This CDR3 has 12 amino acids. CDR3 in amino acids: CAWSVTAYEQYF. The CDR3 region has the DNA TGTGCCTGGAGTGTGACAGCGTACGAGCAGTACTTC.

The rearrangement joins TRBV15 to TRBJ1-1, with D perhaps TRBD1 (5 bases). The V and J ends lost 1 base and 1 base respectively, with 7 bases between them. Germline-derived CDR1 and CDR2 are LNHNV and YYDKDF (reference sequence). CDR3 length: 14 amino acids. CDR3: CATSRGGRNTEAFF. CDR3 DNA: TGTGCCACCAGCAGAGGGGGGAGGAACACTGAAGCTTTCTTT.

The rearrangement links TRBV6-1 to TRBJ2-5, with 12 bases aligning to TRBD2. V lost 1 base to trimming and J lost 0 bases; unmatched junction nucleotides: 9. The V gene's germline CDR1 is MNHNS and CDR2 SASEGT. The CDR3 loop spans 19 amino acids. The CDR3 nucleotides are TGTGCCAGCAGTGAAGATGTGGCTCTAGCGGGGGGGTACCAAGAGACCCAGTACTTC. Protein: CASSEDVALAGGYQETQYF.

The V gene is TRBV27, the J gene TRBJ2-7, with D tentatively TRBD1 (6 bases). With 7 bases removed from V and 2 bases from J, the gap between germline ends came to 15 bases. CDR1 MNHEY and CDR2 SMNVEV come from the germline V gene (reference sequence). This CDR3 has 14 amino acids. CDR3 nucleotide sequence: TGTGCCAGCAAAGGATCGGGACATCCCTACGAGCAGTACTTC. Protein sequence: CASKGSGHPYEQYF.

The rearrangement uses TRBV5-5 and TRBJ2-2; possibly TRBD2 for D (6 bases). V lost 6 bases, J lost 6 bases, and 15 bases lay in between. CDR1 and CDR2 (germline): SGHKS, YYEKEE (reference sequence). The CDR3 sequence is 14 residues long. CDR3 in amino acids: CASNTDWGAGELFF. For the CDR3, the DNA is TGTGCCAGCAACACGGACTGGGGGGCCGGGGAGCTGTTTTTT.

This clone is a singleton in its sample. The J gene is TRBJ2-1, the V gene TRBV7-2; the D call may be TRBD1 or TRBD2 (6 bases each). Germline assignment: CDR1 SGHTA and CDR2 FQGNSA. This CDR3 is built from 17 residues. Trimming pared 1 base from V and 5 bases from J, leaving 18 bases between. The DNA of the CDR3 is TGTGCCAGCAGCTTAGGGGTACGGGGGCTCCCAGACAATGAGCAGTTCTTC. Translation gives CASSLGVRGLPDNEQFF.

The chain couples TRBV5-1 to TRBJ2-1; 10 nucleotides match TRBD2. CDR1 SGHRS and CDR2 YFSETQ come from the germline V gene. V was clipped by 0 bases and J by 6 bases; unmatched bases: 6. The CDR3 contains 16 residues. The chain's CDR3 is CASSLASGGAVNEQFF. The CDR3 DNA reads TGCGCCAGCAGCTTGGCAAGCGGGGGGGCCGTCAATGAGCAGTTCTTC. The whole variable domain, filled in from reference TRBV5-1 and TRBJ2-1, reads KAGVTQTPRYLIKTRGQQVTLSCSPISGHRSVSWYQQTPGQGLQFLFEYFSETQRNKGNFPGRFSGRQFSNSRSEMNVSTLELGDSALYLCASSLASGGAVNEQFFGPGTRLTVL.

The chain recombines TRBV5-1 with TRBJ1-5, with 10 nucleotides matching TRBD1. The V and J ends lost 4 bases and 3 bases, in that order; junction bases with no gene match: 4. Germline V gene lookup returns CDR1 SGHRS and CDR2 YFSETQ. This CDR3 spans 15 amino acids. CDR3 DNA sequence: TGCGCCAGCAGCAGGACAGGGGGAGACAATCAGCCCCAGCATTTT. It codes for CASSRTGGDNQPQHF.

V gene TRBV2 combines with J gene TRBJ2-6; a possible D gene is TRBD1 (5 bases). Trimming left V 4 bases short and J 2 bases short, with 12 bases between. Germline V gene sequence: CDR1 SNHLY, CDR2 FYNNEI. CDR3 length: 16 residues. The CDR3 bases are TGTGCCAGCAGTGGCCCTACAGGTACTGGGGCCAACGTCCTGACTTTC. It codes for CASSGPTGTGANVLTF.

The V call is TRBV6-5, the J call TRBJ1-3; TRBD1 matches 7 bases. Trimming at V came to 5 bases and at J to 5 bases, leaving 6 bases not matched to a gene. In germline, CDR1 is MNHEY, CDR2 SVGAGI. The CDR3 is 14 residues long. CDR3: CASSLQGDRNTIYF. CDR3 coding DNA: TGTGCCAGCAGTCTGCAGGGGGACAGAAACACCATATATTTT.

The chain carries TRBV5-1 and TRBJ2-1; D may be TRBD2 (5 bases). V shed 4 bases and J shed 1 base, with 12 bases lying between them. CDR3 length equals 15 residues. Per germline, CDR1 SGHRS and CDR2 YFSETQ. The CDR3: CASSPEGLSYNEQFF. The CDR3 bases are TGCGCCAGCAGCCCCGAGGGCCTATCCTACAATGAGCAGTTCTTC. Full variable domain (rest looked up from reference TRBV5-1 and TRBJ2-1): KAGVTQTPRYLIKTRGQQVTLSCSPISGHRSVSWYQQTPGQGLQFLFEYFSETQRNKGNFPGRFSGRQFSNSRSEMNVSTLELGDSALYLCASSPEGLSYNEQFFGPGTRLTVL.

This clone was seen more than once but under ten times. Here the CDR3 DNA reads TGTGCCAGCAGCACACCCGGGCCCTTATATGGCTACACCTTC. Protein product: CASSTPGPLYGYTF. The V gene is TRBV13, the J gene TRBJ1-2; D gene unclear. V was pared by 5 bases and J by 5 bases, with 15 bases between. The CDR3 has 14 residues. Per germline, CDR1 PRHDT and CDR2 FYEKMQ (reference sequence).

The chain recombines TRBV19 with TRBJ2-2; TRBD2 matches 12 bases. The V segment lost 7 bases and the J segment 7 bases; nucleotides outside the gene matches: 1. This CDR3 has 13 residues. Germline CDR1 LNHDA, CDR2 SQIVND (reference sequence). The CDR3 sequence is CASTTSGGGELFF. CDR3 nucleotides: TGTGCCAGTACGACTAGCGGGGGCGGGGAGCTGTTTTTT.

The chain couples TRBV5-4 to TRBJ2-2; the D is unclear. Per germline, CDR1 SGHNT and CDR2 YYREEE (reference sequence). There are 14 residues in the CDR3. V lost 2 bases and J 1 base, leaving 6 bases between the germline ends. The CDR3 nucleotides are TGTGCCAGCAGCTTACCTTTGAACACCGGGGAGCTGTTTTTT. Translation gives CASSLPLNTGELFF.

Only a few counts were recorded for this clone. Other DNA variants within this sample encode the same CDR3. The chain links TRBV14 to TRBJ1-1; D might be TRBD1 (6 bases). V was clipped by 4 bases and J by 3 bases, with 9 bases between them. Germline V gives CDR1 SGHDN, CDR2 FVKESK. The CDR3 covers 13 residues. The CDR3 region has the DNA TGTGCCAGCAGCCTACAGGGCTACACTGAAGCTTTCTTT. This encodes CASSLQGYTEAFF.

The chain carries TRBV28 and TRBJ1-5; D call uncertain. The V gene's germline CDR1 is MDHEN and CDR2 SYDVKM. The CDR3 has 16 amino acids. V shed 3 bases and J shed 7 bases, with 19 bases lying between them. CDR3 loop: CASSFRVRLGKQPQHF. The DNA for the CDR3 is TGTGCCAGCAGTTTTAGGGTCAGGCTAGGAAAGCAGCCCCAGCATTTT.

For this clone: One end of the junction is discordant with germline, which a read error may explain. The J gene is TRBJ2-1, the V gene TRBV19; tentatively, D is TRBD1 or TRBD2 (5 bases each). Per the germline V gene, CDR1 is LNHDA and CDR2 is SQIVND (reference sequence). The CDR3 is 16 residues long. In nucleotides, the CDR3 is TGTGCCAGTAGTCTAGAGGGGTCACCCGCTTACAATGAGCAGTTCTTC. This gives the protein CASSLEGSPAYNEQFF.

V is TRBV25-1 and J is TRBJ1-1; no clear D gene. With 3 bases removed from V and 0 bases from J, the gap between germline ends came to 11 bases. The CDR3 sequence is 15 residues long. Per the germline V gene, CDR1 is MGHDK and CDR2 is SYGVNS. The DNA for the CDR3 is TGTGCCAGCAGTGACACGGGGAGAATGAACACTGAAGCTTTCTTT. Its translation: CASSDTGRMNTEAFF.